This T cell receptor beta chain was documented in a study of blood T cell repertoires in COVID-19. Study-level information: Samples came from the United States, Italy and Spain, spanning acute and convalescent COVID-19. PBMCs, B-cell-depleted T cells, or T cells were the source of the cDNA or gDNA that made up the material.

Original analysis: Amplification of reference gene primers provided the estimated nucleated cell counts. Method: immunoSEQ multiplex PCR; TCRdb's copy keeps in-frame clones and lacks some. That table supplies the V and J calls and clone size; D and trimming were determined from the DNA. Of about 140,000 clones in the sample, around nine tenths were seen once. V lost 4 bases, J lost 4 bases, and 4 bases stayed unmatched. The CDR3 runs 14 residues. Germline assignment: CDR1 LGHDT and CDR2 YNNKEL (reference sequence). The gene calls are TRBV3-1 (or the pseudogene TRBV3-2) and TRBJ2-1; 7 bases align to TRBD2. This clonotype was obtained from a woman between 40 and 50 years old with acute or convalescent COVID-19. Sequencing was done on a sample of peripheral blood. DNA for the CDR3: TGTGCCAGCAGCCCTAGCGGACTTTACAATGAGCAGTTCTTC. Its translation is CASSPSGLYNEQFF.